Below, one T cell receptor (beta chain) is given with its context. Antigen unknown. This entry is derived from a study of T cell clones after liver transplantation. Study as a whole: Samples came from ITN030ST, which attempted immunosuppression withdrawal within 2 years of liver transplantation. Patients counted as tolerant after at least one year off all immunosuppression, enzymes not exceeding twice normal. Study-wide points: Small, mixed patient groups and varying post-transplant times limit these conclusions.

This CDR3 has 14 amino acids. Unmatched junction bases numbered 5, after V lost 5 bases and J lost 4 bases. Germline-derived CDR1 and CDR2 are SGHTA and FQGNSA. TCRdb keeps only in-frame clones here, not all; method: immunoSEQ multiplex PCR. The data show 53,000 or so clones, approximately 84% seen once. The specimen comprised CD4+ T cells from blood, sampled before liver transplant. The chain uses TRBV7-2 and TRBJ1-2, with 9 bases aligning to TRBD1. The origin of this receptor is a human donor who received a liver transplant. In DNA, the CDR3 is TGTGCCAGCAGCCCGGGACAGGGCCGCTATGGCTACACCTTC. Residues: CASSPGQGRYGYTF. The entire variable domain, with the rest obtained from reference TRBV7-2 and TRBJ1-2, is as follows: GAGVSQSPSNKVTEKGKDVELRCDPISGHTALYWYRQSLGQGLEFLIYFQGNSAPDKSGLPSDRFSAERTGGSVSTLTIQRTQQEDSAVYLCASSPGQGRYGYTFGSGTRLTVV.